The 4 T cell receptor beta chains listed next were all sequenced from one sample in a study of cytomegalovirus exposure and HLA in healthy donors. The primer mix had 60 Vbeta and 13 Jbeta primers. Generated by immunoSEQ multiplex PCR, the TCRdb table keeps only in-frame clones and is missing some. The table gives fewer than 250,000 clones; the top ten clones make up 0.75% to 1% of it. The sequenced sample consisted of PBMCs. The source is a woman under 40 in good health and CMV-seropositive.

The chain uses TRBV28 and TRBJ2-5; possible D gene TRBD2, 6 bases. The CDR3 covers 13 residues. Germline CDR1 reads MDHEN; CDR2 reads SYDVKM. Between the trimmed V and J ends, which lost 5 bases and 9 bases, there was a span of 16 bases. The CDR3 coding sequence is TGTGCCAGCAGTGCCGGCGTCCGGAGGGCCCAGTACTTC. It translates to CASSAGVRRAQYF.

The V gene is TRBV30, the J gene TRBJ1-6, with 7 bases lining up with TRBD1. Per germline, CDR1 GTSNPN and CDR2 SVGIG (reference sequence). The trim removed 5 bases at V and 5 bases at J, leaving 3 bases unmatched. The CDR3 has 13 residues. CDR3 residues: CAWSGTDNSPLHF. CDR3 coding DNA: TGTGCCTGGTCGGGGACAGATAATTCACCCCTCCACTTT.

The chain couples TRBV27 to TRBJ1-4; the D is unclear. CDR1 MNHEY and CDR2 SMNVEV come from the germline V gene (reference sequence). CDR3 length: 13 amino acids. V dropped 4 bases and J dropped 3 bases, with 6 bases sitting between them. CDR3 DNA sequence: TGTGCCAGCAGTTCCCGGGCTAATGAAAAACTGTTTTTT. Translated, it gives CASSSRANEKLFF.

For this clone: Different DNA sequences within this sample yield the same CDR3. The CDR3 loop is CASSRGSYEQYF. For the CDR3, the DNA is TGCGCCAGCAGCCGAGGGTCCTACGAGCAGTACTTC. V gene TRBV5-1 combines with J gene TRBJ2-7; perhaps TRBD2 as D (5 bases). The germline gives CDR1 SGHRS, CDR2 YFSETQ. CDR3 size: 12 residues. V was trimmed by 4 bases and J by 1 base, leaving 6 bases between them.